These 16 T cell receptor beta chains were sequenced from one sample in a study of T cells in Graves' hyperthyroidism and ophthalmopathy. Researchers amplified the TCR beta CDR3 regions from RNA transcripts. HTBI primers drove first-round RT-PCR of the TCR CDR3. Using its own MiXCR run on the multiplex PCR reads, TCRdb lists one record per CDR3 protein. Here the sample spans approximately 500,000 distinct CDR3 sequences, roughly 50% being singletons. Sequencing input: peripheral blood or thyroid tissue (not recorded which). Receptor source: a young woman with Graves' hyperthyroidism.

This clonotype was found a few times. The rearrangement joins TRBV5-5 to TRBJ1-4; 10 bases match TRBD1. This CDR3 has 15 amino acids. Germline CDR1 is SGHKS and CDR2 is YYEKEE (reference sequence). V was clipped by 3 bases and J by 8 bases; unmatched bases: 7. The CDR3: CASSWRGTGDEKLFF. CDR3 nucleotide sequence: TGTGCCAGCAGCTGGAGGGGGACAGGGGACGAAAAACTGTTTTTT.

The chain links TRBV6-6 to TRBJ1-2; weak D call: TRBD1 (6 bases). This CDR3 comprises 13 residues. Germline V CDR1 and CDR2: MNHNY, SVGAGI (reference sequence). Between the trimmed V and J ends, which lost 8 bases and 0 bases, there was a span of 10 bases. The DNA for the CDR3 is TGTGCCAGCGGGGGGGCAGCTAACTATGGCTACACCTTC. Its protein is CASGGAANYGYTF.

J is TRBJ2-1 and V is TRBV2, with D uncertain. V was clipped by 1 base and J by 0 bases, with 7 bases between them. The CDR3 loop spans 15 amino acids. Germline V gene data show CDR1 as SNHLY and CDR2 as FYNNEI. The chain's CDR3 is CASSEGLSSYNEQFF. The CDR3 nucleotides read TGTGCCAGCAGTGAAGGTCTGAGCTCCTACAATGAGCAGTTCTTC.

This clonotype was picked up many times. The chain is built from TRBV19 and TRBJ2-7; TRBD1 might be the D (6 bases). This CDR3 comprises 14 residues. The V gene lost 7 bases and the J gene lost 0 bases, with 13 bases spanning the gap. Germline CDR1 reads LNHDA; CDR2 reads SQIVND (reference sequence). CDR3 region: CASKLRGSSYEQYF. The CDR3, as DNA: TGTGCCAGTAAATTAAGGGGGAGCTCCTACGAGCAGTACTTC.

This clonotype has a count of ten or more. The V call is TRBV5-4, the J call TRBJ2-5, with 9 positions matching TRBD2. CDR3 size: 15 residues. Germline CDR1 reads SGHNT; CDR2 reads YYREEE (reference sequence). V lost 4 bases to trimming and J lost 2 bases; unmatched junction nucleotides: 6. This chain's CDR3 is CASSQTSGNQETQYF. Here the CDR3 DNA reads TGTGCCAGCAGCCAGACTAGCGGAAATCAAGAGACCCAGTACTTC.

This chain connects TRBV12-3 or TRBV12-4 to TRBJ2-1, with no clear D. V lost 6 bases, J lost 5 bases, and 17 bases lay in between. This CDR3 has 15 residues. For the CDR3, the DNA is TGTGCCAGCAGGACTCTGAATGTGGCTCACAATGAGCAGTTCTTC. Its translation is CASRTLNVAHNEQFF.

The genes are TRBV20-1 and TRBJ1-6; D gene uncertain. V gave up 5 bases and J gave up 2 bases, with 7 bases separating them. Per germline, CDR1 DFQATT and CDR2 SNEGSKA (reference sequence). This CDR3 spans 13 amino acids. The CDR3 region has the DNA TGCAGTGCTCCCGTCGCCTATAATTCACCCCTCCACTTT. Amino acids: CSAPVAYNSPLHF.

This clonotype was seen at least ten times. The CDR3 nucleotides are TGCAGTGCCGCTAAACAGGGGGCGAACACCGGGGAGCTGTTTTTT. Translating gives CSAAKQGANTGELFF. The chain couples TRBV20-1 to TRBJ2-2, with 8 nucleotides matching TRBD1. V shed 6 bases and J 0 bases; nucleotides not matched to a gene: 6. CDR1 and CDR2 from the germline V gene are DFQATT and SNEGSKA (reference sequence). This CDR3 region has 15 residues.

This clonotype showed up many times. This sequence joins TRBV20-1 and TRBJ2-1; either TRBD1 or TRBD2 may fit D (5 bases each). With 6 bases removed from V and 0 bases from J, the gap between germline ends came to 12 bases. CDR3 length equals 14 residues. The germline V gene has CDR1 DFQATT and CDR2 SNEGSKA (reference sequence). The CDR3 sequence is CSARDLLSYNEQFF. The CDR3 bases are TGCAGTGCCCGGGACCTCCTCTCCTACAATGAGCAGTTCTTC.

To note about this clonotype: A much larger clone lies a single base off, so this may be a read error. V and J are TRBV18 and TRBJ1-1; D gene uncertain. Germline CDR1 and CDR2: KGHSH and LQKENI. The CDR3 has 12 residues. In nucleotides, the CDR3 is TGTGCCAGCTCACCGCAGGTTACTGAAACTTTCTTT. Translation gives CASSPQVTETFF.

This clonotype was found many times. Since a much larger clone is just one base distant, this may be a read error. The chain recombines TRBV20-1 with TRBJ2-7, with D tentatively TRBD2 (6 bases). This CDR3 comprises 12 residues. Trimming took 0 bases from V and 4 from J, leaving 7 bases between them. Per germline, CDR1 DFQATT and CDR2 SNEGSKA (reference sequence). DNA for the CDR3: TGCAGTGCTAGAGATCGGGAGTACGAGCAGTACTTC. It translates to CSARDREYEQYF.

J is TRBJ2-5 and V is TRBV6-5; D might be TRBD1 or TRBD2, each matching 5 bases. The CDR3 length is 14 residues. The V and J ends lost 2 bases and 4 bases respectively, with 11 bases between them. Germline CDR1 is MNHEY and CDR2 is SVGAGI. The CDR3 region has the DNA TGTGCCAGCAGTTACGGGGGAGTCGGAGAGACCCAGTACTTC. Protein product: CASSYGGVGETQYF.

This CDR3 is CSVEDSANTEAFF. The CDR3 region has the DNA TGCAGCGTTGAAGATAGTGCGAACACTGAAGCTTTCTTT. V gene TRBV29-1 combines with J gene TRBJ1-1; D unclear. Trimming left V 0 bases short and J 1 base short, with 6 bases between. The CDR3 has 13 residues. CDR1 and CDR2 from the germline V gene are SQVTM and ANQGSEA.

J is TRBJ2-1 and V is TRBV24-1; D is uncertain. This CDR3 is 12 amino acids long. V lost 9 bases and J 9 bases, leaving 14 bases between the germline ends. CDR1 and CDR2 from the germline V gene are KGHDR and SFDVKD. The CDR3 region is CATSERVTEQFF. CDR3 DNA sequence: TGTGCCACCTCAGAAAGGGTAACTGAGCAGTTCTTC.

As to this clonotype: This could be a read error, since a much larger clone is one nucleotide away. The genes are TRBV10-3 and TRBJ1-2; 9 nucleotides align to TRBD1. CDR1 and CDR2 (germline): ENHRY, SYGVKD. This CDR3 region has 16 residues. V dropped 8 bases and J dropped 11; count of bases not matched to a gene: 21. This CDR3 reads CAILTSRGQGVNGYTF. DNA of the CDR3: TGTGCCATCCTGACCAGTAGGGGACAGGGTGTAAACGGGTACACCTTC.

This sequence joins TRBV29-1 and TRBJ2-7; the match to TRBD2 covers 14 bases. The germline V gene has CDR1 SQVTM and CDR2 ANQGSEA. The CDR3 covers 15 residues. V was clipped by 6 bases and J by 1 base; unmatched bases: 5. The CDR3 sequence is CSVRLAGGPSYEQYF. The CDR3 DNA sequence: TGCAGCGTCCGACTAGCGGGAGGGCCTTCCTACGAGCAGTACTTC.